Sequencing of this T cell receptor (beta chain) was carried out in a study of CD8 T cells in ankylosing spondylitis (TCRdb year 2017). Concerning the study at large: T cell receptor beta repertoires were profiled in healthy donors and ankylosing spondylitis patients so that disease-linked TCR variants could be found. The full study cohort was made up of 25 to 30 ankylosing spondylitis patients and more than 90 healthy donors. Peripheral blood was sampled, and synovial fluid was also collected from ankylosing spondylitis patients. Results the study describes overall, beyond this receptor: Some motif variants were previously reported in synovial fluid and blood of reactive arthritis patients, suggesting common disease-initiation mechanisms. A TCR beta motif made up of roughly eight highly homologous amino acid variants appeared to be characteristic of blood from ankylosing spondylitis patients. According to the report, matched synovial fluid samples from ankylosing spondylitis patients were significantly enriched for the disease-linked clones. The disease-linked clones showed a CD8+ phenotype and occurred at relatively low frequencies in peripheral blood.

The run used an Illumina HiSeq 2500. TCR beta libraries were prepared by quantitative 5'-RACE with molecular barcodes. Per the authors' processing: Disease-linked TCR variants were identified with a new computational method built on a probabilistic model of VDJ rearrangement. TCRdb applied fastp at Q25 and MiXCR to the public reads, then kept only in-frame beta chains. Each entry merges the rows of one CDR3 protein and shows their most common DNA and genes. Clone size and V and J calls follow TCRdb, not the original study. Recorded for this sample are approximately 200,000 distinct CDR3 sequences; 10% to 15% of them occurred a single time. 11% of the sample belongs to the ten largest clones. At least ten counts were recorded for this clonotype. Its antigen remains unidentified. Base qualities are not at hand, and no much larger clone is one base apart. V is shortened by 4 bases, J by 0 bases, and the region joining them spans 13 bases. The CDR3 sequence holds 15 residues, the cysteine and phenylalanine included. The sequence is cut down to CDR3 DNA, 45 bases in frame from base 1. Taken from the germline V gene, the CDR1 and CDR2 loops are SGHRS and YFSETQ.

This receptor was taken from a female donor with ankylosing spondylitis or in good health (not recorded which). The sample consisted of blood, either unsorted or a sorted T cell fraction (not recorded which). The rearrangement combines TRBV5-1 with TRBJ1-1, with no confident D gene call. The DNA sequence is TGCGCCAGCAGCACCGGACGGACCATGAACACTGAAGCTTTCTTT. Its protein is CASSTGRTMNTEAFF.